The 10 T cell receptor beta chains reported below all come from one sample, sequenced in a study of beta chain features in type 1 diabetes. Study-level points and caveats: Within each of all four CD4+ subsets, Type 1 diabetes patients had TCRB CDR3s that were moderately but significantly shorter.

Their antigens remain unidentified. The whole isolated RNA underwent reverse transcription, so sequencing captured expressed TCRB transcripts. This table comes from immunoSEQ multiplex PCR, and its TCRdb copy is limited to in-frame clones, with some not included. Of approximately 250,000 clones listed, roughly a quarter are singletons. What was sequenced was naive CD4+ T cells from blood. The receptor source for this set is a woman aged 25-40 years with type 1 diabetes.

This rearrangement joins TRBV2 to TRBJ2-7, with 8 positions matching TRBD1. There are 17 residues in the CDR3. Germline V CDR1 and CDR2: SNHLY, FYNNEI. The V segment lost 6 bases and the J segment 7 bases; nucleotides outside the gene matches: 20. DNA for the CDR3: TGTGCCAGCAGCGGTGCCCGGACAGGGAATCTATGGCGTGAGCAGTACTTC. It encodes CASSGARTGNLWREQYF.

The V call is TRBV7-9, the J call TRBJ2-7; 13 bases match TRBD2. Germline CDR1 reads SEHNR; CDR2 reads FQNEAQ (reference sequence). CDR3 size: 15 residues. The junction had 9 bases not matched to a gene; V was cut back by 8 bases and J by 5 bases. Here the CDR3 DNA reads TGTGCCAGCCGCTCGGGGACTAGCGGGGCCCACGAGCAGTACTTC. This encodes CASRSGTSGAHEQYF.

The rearrangement uses TRBV7-2 and TRBJ2-5; 7 bases are a match to TRBD2. The CDR3 sequence is 15 residues long. The V gene end was trimmed by 5 bases and the J gene end by 4 bases; junction bases not matched to a gene: 10. The germline CDR1 and CDR2 sequences are SGHTA and FQGNSA. For the CDR3, the DNA is TGTGCCAGCAGCCTGGGCGGGGGAAGAGCAGAGACCCAGTACTTC. This encodes CASSLGGGRAETQYF.

The chain uses TRBV11-2 and TRBJ2-1; no clear D gene. The germline V and J ends were trimmed by 5 bases and 4 bases, with 3 bases remaining between them. This CDR3 has 11 residues. The V gene's germline CDR1 is SGHAT and CDR2 FQNNGV. The CDR3 spells CASSVYNEQFF. The CDR3 DNA follows: TGTGCCAGCAGCGTATACAATGAGCAGTTCTTC. The variable domain in full, with the rest retrieved from reference TRBV11-2 and TRBJ2-1, is EAGVAQSPRYKIIEKRQSVAFWCNPISGHATLYWYQQILGQGPKLLIQFQNNGVVDDSQLPKDRFSAERLKGVDSTLKIQPAKLEDSAVYLCASSVYNEQFFGPGTRLTVL.

Only a few counts were recorded for this clone. The chain carries TRBV30 and TRBJ2-1; 8 bases line up with TRBD2. Per germline, CDR1 GTSNPN and CDR2 SVGIG (reference sequence). V dropped 0 bases and J dropped 13; count of bases not matched to a gene: 8. The CDR3 has 13 amino acids. CDR3 sequence (DNA): TGTGCCTGGAGTGTTACGGGCGGGAGGCCCCAGTTCTTC. This encodes CAWSVTGGRPQFF. Drawing the rest from reference TRBV30 and TRBJ2-1, the complete variable domain is SQTIHQWPATLVQPVGSPLSLECTVEGTSNPNLYWYRQAAGRGLQLLFYSVGIGQISSEVPQNLSASRPQDRQFILSSKKLLLSDSGFYLCAWSVTGGRPQFFGPGTRLTVL.

This rearrangement joins TRBV21-1 to TRBJ1-5; the table gives TRBD1 as D, unverified against the DNA. TRBV21-1 corresponds to a pseudogene. This CDR3 has 16 amino acids. The CDR3 nucleotides read TGTGCCAGCAGCAACCTACAGGGTAGTGGCAATCAGCCCCAGCATTTT. Translated: CASSNLQGSGNQPQHF.

This clone showed up just a few times. One end of the junction is discordant with germline, which a read error may explain. This chain connects TRBV7-7 to TRBJ2-2; possible D gene TRBD1, 7 bases. The CDR3 runs 16 residues. Germline assignment: CDR1 SSHAT and CDR2 FNYEAQ (reference sequence). The CDR3 nucleotides read TGTGCTAGCAGCTTACTCGCCAGGGGGGAAACCGGGGAGCTGTTTTTT. The encoded protein is CASSLLARGETGELFF.

The CDR3 sequence: CASSLSVEYGYTF. The CDR3 nucleotides are TGTGCCAGCAGCTTAAGTGTAGAGTATGGCTACACCTTC. This chain links TRBV7-9 with TRBJ1-2; no reliable D call. Germline CDR1 and CDR2: SEHNR and FQNEAQ (reference sequence). V was shortened by 2 bases and J by 5 bases, with 9 bases between the two germline ends. This CDR3 spans 13 amino acids.

This rearrangement joins TRBV14 to TRBJ1-2, with 7 bases fitting TRBD1. V shed 3 bases, J shed 8 bases, and the junction held 3 bases outside the gene matches. The germline CDR1 and CDR2 sequences are SGHDN and FVKESK. The CDR3 sequence is 12 residues long. The CDR3 sequence is CASSQTGHGYTF. For the CDR3, the DNA is TGTGCCAGCAGCCAGACAGGGCACGGCTACACCTTC.

The chain combines TRBV6-5 with TRBJ2-5, with D perhaps TRBD2 (6 bases). CDR1 and CDR2 from the germline V gene are MNHEY and SVGAGI. The CDR3 is 14 residues long. Trimming pared 5 bases from V and 3 bases from J, leaving 13 bases between. Here the CDR3 DNA reads TGTGCCAGCAGTAGGTCGGTAGCGGAAGAGACCCAGTACTTC. Protein: CASSRSVAEETQYF.